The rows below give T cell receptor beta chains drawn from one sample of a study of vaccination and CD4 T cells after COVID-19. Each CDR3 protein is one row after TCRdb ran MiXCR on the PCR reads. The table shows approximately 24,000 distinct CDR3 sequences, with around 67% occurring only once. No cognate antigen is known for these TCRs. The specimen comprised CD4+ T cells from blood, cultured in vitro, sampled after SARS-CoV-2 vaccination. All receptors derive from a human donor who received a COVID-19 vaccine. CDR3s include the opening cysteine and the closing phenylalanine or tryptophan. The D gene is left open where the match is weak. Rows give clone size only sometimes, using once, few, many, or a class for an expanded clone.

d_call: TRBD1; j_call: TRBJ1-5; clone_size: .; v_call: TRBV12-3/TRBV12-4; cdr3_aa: CASSRGEVNQPQHF; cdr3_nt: TGTGCCAGCAGCAGGGGGGAGGTAAATCAGCCCCAGCATTTT
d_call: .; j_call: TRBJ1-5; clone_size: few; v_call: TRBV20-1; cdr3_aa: CSARREESGNQPQHF; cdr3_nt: TGCAGTGCCCGCCGGGAGGAGAGCGGCAATCAGCCCCAGCATTTT
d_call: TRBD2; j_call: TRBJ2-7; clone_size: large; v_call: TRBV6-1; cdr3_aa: CASSPGLAREQYF; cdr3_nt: TGTGCCAGCAGCCCTGGACTAGCCCGGGAGCAGTACTTC
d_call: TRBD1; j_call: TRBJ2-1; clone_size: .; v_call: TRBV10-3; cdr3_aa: CAIRQGNEQFF; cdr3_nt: TGTGCCATCAGACAGGGGAATGAGCAGTTCTTC
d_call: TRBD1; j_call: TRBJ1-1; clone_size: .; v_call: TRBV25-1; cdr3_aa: CASRDRVDTEAFF; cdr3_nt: TGTGCCAGCAGAGACAGGGTGGACACTGAAGCTTTCTTT
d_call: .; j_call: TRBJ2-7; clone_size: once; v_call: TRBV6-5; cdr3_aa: CASSSHLGLGGHEQYF; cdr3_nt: TGTGCCAGCAGTTCCCACTTAGGGCTCGGGGGCCACGAGCAGTACTTC
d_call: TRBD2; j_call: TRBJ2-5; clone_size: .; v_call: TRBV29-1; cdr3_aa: CSVRRGGGETQYF; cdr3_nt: TGCAGCGTGCGCCGCGGGGGGGGAGAGACCCAGTACTTC
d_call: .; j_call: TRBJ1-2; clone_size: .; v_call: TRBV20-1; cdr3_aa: CSARVDRSYGYTF; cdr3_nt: TGCAGTGCTAGAGTCGACAGGAGCTATGGCTACACCTTC
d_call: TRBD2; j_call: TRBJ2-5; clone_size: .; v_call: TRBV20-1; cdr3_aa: CSAGTSGGQETQYF; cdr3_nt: TGCAGTGCTGGGACTAGCGGGGGCCAAGAGACCCAGTACTTC
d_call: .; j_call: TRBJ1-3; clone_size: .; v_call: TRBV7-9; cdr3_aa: CASSFGERPGNTIYF; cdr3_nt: TGTGCCAGCAGCTTTGGGGAGAGGCCTGGAAACACCATATATTTT
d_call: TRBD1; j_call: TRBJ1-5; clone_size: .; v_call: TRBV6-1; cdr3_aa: CASSALTGGNQPQHF; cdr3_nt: TGTGCCAGCAGTGCGCTGACAGGGGGCAATCAGCCCCAGCATTTT
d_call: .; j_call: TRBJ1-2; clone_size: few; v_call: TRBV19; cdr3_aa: CASSAYRGGYTF; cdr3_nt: TGTGCCAGTAGTGCTTATCGTGGGGGCTACACCTTC
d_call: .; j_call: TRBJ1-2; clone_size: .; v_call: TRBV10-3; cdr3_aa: CAISANGRGDYGYTF; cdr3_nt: TGTGCCATCAGTGCTAATGGGCGAGGGGACTATGGCTACACCTTC
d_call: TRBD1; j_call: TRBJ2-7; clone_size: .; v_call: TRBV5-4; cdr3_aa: CASSSTGASSYEQYF; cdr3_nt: TGTGCCAGCAGCTCGACAGGGGCCAGCTCCTACGAGCAGTACTTC
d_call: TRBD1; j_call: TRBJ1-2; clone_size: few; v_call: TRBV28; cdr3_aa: CASSPVEGTEIF; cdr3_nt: TGTGCCAGCAGTCCCGTCGAAGGGACAGAGATCTTC
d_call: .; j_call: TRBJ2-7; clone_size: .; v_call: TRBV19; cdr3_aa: CARNSLRPYEQYF; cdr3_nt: TGTGCCAGGAATTCTCTCAGGCCCTACGAGCAGTACTTC
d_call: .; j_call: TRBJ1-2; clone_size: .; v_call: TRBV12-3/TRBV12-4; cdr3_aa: CASSNTGSGRVYDYGYTF; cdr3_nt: TGTGCCAGCAGTAATACCGGGAGCGGAAGGGTTTATGACTATGGCTACACCTTC
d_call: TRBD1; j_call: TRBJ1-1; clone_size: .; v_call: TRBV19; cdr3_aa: CASTTDRGHQAFF; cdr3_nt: TGTGCCAGTACCACCGACAGGGGGCACCAAGCTTTCTTT
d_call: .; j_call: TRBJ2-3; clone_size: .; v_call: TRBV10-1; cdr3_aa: CASSESPEDTQYF; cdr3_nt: TGCGCCAGCAGTGAAAGTCCAGAAGATACGCAGTATTTT
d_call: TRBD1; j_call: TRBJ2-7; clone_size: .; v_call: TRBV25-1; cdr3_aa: CASSDRDRENLEQYF; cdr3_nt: TGTGCCAGCAGTGACCGGGACAGGGAGAATTTGGAGCAGTACTTC
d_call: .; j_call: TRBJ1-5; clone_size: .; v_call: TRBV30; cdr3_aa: CAWSVGRDNQPQHF; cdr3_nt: TGTGCCTGGAGTGTAGGGAGGGACAATCAGCCCCAGCATTTT
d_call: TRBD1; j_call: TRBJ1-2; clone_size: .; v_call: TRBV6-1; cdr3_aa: CASSEALILTGMNYGYTF; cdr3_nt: TGTGCCAGCAGTGAAGCCCTAATACTGACAGGGATGAACTATGGCTACACCTTC
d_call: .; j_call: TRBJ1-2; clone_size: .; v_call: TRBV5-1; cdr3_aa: CASSREADGYTF; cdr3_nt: TGCGCCAGCAGCCGGGAGGCGGATGGCTACACCTTC
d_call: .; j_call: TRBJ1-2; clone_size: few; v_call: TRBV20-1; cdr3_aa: CSARFYGYTF; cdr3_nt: TGCAGTGCTAGATTCTATGGCTACACCTTC
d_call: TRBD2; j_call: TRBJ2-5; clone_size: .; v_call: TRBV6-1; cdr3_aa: CASGVRRGGQGTQYF; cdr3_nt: TGTGCCAGCGGGGTGAGGCGGGGGGGACAAGGGACCCAGTACTTC
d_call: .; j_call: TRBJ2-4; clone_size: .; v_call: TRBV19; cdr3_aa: CASSTNREISIQYF; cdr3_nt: TGTGCCAGTAGTACCAACAGGGAAATCTCTATTCAGTACTTC
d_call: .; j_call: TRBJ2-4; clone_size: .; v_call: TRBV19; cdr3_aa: CASNRDAAGIQYF; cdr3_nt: TGTGCCAGTAACCGGGACGCCGCCGGGATTCAGTACTTC
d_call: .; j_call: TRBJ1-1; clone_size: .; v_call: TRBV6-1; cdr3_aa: CASSGVEGSLNTEAFF; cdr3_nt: TGTGCCAGCAGTGGCGTTGAGGGGTCACTGAACACTGAAGCTTTCTTT
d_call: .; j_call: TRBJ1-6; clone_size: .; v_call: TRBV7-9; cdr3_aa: CASSLEARRNSPLHF; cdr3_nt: TGTGCCAGCAGCTTGGAGGCCAGGAGAAATTCACCCCTCCACTTT
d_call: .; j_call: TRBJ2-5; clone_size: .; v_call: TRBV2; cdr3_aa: CASSGDGETQYF; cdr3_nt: TGTGCCAGCAGCGGAGACGGGGAGACCCAGTACTTC
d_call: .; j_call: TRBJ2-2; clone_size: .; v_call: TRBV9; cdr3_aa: CASSGRGANTGELFF; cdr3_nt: TGTGCCAGCAGCGGTAGGGGGGCGAACACCGGGGAGCTGTTTTTT
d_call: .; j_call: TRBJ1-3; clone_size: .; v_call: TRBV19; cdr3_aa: CASTQTGNTIYF; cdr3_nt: TGTGCCAGTACCCAGACTGGAAACACCATATATTTT
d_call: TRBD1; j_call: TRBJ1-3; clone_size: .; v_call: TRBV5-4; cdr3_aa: CASSGDRVRAGNTIYF; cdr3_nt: TGTGCCAGCAGCGGGGACAGGGTGAGGGCTGGAAACACCATATATTTT
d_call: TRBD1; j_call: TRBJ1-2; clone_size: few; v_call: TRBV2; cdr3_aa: CASSEAIQGIGYGYTF; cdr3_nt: TGTGCCAGCAGTGAAGCGATACAGGGGATCGGCTATGGCTACACCTTC
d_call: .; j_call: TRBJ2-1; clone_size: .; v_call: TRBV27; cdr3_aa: CASSLSKVDEQFF; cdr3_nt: TGTGCCAGCAGTTTATCGAAAGTCGATGAGCAGTTCTTC
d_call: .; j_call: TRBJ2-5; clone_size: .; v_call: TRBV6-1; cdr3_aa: CASSGVETQYF; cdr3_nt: TGTGCCAGCAGTGGTGTGGAGACCCAGTACTTC
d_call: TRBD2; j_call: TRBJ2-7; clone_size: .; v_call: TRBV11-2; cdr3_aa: CASSPTGGATYEQYF; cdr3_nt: TGTGCCAGCAGCCCCACGGGGGGGGCTACCTACGAGCAGTACTTC
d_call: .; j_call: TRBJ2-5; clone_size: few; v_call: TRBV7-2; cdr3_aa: CASSPRDIEQETQYF; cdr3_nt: TGTGCCAGCAGCCCCCGGGACATTGAACAAGAGACCCAGTACTTC
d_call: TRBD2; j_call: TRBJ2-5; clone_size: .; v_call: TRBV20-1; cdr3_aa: CSATRGGTDQETQYF; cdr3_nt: TGCAGTGCTACCCGGGGAGGGACTGACCAAGAGACCCAGTACTTC
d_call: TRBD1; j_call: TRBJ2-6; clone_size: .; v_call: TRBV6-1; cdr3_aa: CASSDLGQGSGANVLTF; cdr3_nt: TGTGCCAGCAGTGATTTGGGACAGGGCTCTGGGGCCAACGTCCTGACTTTC
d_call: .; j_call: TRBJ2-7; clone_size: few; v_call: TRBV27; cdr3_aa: CASRRGGYTSSYEQYF; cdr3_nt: TGTGCCAGCAGAAGGGGGGGCTATACGAGCTCCTACGAGCAGTACTTC
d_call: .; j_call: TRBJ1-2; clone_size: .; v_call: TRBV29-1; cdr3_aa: CSVDRVGYGYTF; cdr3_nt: TGCAGCGTTGACAGGGTGGGCTATGGCTACACCTTC
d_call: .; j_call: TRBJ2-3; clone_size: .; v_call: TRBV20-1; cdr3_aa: CSARGDTQYF; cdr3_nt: TGCAGTGCTAGGGGAGATACGCAGTATTTT
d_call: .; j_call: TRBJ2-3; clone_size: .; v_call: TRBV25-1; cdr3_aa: CASGAFTDTQYF; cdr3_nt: TGTGCCAGCGGAGCCTTCACAGATACGCAGTATTTT
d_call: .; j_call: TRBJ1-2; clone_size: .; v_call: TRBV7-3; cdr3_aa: CASSLTGGYGYTF; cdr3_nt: TGTGCCAGCAGCTTAACAGGGGGCTATGGCTACACCTTC
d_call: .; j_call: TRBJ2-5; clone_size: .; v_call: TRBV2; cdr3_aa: CASKYGGSSRGQYF; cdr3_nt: TGTGCCAGCAAATACGGGGGCTCCTCCCGGGGCCAGTACTTC
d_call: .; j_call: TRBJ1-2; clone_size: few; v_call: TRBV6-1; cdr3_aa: CASRPRTGGYTF; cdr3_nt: TGTGCCAGCAGACCCAGGACGGGAGGCTACACCTTC
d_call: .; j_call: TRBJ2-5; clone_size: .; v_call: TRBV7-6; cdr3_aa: CASSLGSEETQYF; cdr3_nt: TGTGCCAGCAGCTTAGGTTCGGAAGAGACCCAGTACTTC
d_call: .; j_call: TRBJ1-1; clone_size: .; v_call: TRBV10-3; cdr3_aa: CASRRVNTEAFF; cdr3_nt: TGTGCCTCGCGACGGGTGAACACTGAAGCTTTCTTT
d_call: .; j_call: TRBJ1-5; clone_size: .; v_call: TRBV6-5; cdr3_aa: CASSYRPYSNQPQHF; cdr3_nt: TGTGCCAGCAGTTACCGACCGTATAGCAATCAGCCCCAGCATTTT
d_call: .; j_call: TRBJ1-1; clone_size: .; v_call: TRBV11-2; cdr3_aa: CASSLDRDLEAAFF; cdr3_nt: TGTGCCAGCAGCTTAGATAGGGACCTGGAGGCAGCTTTCTTT
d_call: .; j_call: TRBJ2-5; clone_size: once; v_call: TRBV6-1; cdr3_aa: CASTTGGGGPETQYF; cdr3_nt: TGTGCCAGCACTACCGGGGGAGGTGGTCCAGAGACCCAGTACTTC
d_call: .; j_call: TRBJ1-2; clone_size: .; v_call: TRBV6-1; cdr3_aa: CASRDTGSRDGYTF; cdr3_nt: TGTGCCAGCAGAGATACAGGGAGCCGAGATGGCTACACCTTC
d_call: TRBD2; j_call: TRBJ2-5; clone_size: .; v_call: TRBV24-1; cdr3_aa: CATSDSGGARETQYF; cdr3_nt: TGTGCCACCAGTGATAGCGGGGGGGCCAGAGAGACCCAGTACTTC
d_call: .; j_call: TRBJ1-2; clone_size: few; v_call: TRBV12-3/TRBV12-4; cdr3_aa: CASSPGLYGGGYTF; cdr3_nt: TGTGCCAGCAGCCCGGGACTCTATGGGGGTGGCTACACCTTC